Listed here are 9 T cell receptor beta chains from one sample, sequenced in a study of shared clonotypes between healthy human individuals. The data were produced by immunoSEQ multiplex PCR, yet TCRdb's version contains in-frame clones alone and is incomplete. Of around 980,000 clones in the sample, about 80% were seen once. The material sequenced was memory CD4+ T cells from PBMCs. Subset here: CD45RA-negative fraction. These receptors all come from a man aged 18 to 29 in good health. Some clones in this sample may be carry-over from other donors' samples.

The chain uses TRBV6-1 and TRBJ2-1; D is uncertain. The CDR3 totals 15 residues. V was pared by 2 bases and J by 5 bases, with 13 bases between. The V gene's germline CDR1 is MNHNS and CDR2 SASEGT. CDR3 residues: CASSERSSPNNEQFF. The CDR3 DNA reads as TGTGCCAGCAGTGAAAGGTCCTCCCCCAACAATGAGCAGTTCTTC.

The chain has TRBV6-5 and TRBJ1-1; D may be TRBD1 (6 bases). CDR1 and CDR2 (germline): MNHEY, SVGAGI. CDR3 length: 15 residues. Trimming took 0 bases from V and 10 from J, leaving 18 bases between them. The CDR3 sequence: CASSYSVGGAFIAFF. Written as DNA, the CDR3 is TGTGCCAGCAGTTACTCGGTCGGGGGCGCATTCATAGCTTTCTTT.

The CDR3 coding sequence is TGTGCCAGCAGCTTAAGTCCTCGAGCTAACTATGGCTACACCTTC. Residues: CASSLSPRANYGYTF. The chain joins TRBV9 to TRBJ1-2; unclear D gene. Germline CDR1 is SGDLS and CDR2 is YYNGEE. The CDR3 length is 15 residues. Trimming cost V 4 bases and J 0 bases, with 13 bases left between them. The full variable domain, with the rest looked up from reference TRBV9 and TRBJ1-2, is DSGVTQTPKHLITATGQRVTLRCSPRSGDLSVYWYQQSLDQGLQFLIQYYNGEERAKGNILERFSAQQFPDLHSELNLSSLELGDSALYFCASSLSPRANYGYTFGSGTRLTVV.

This clone was counted a single time. This chain connects TRBV28 to TRBJ2-1; 9 nucleotides match TRBD2. From germline, CDR1 is MDHEN and CDR2 SYDVKM. J gave up 0 bases and V 5 bases, and 5 bases lay outside the gene matches. The CDR3 totals 16 residues. CDR3 sequence: CASSPPSGISYNEQFF. As DNA, the CDR3 is TGTGCCAGCAGTCCTCCTAGCGGGATCTCCTACAATGAGCAGTTCTTC. The full variable domain, its missing parts supplied by reference TRBV28 and TRBJ2-1, is DVKVTQSSRYLVKRTGEKVFLECVQDMDHENMFWYRQDPGLGLRLIYFSYDVKMKEKGDIPEGYSVSREKKERFSLILESASTNQTSMYLCASSPPSGISYNEQFFGPGTRLTVL.

V is TRBV7-9 and J is TRBJ2-1, with 7 bases lining up with TRBD2. Germline V gene lookup returns CDR1 SEHNR and CDR2 FQNEAQ (reference sequence). CDR3 length equals 15 residues. The V and J ends lost 4 bases and 2 bases, in that order; junction bases with no gene match: 5. CDR3 nucleotides: TGTGCCAGCAGCTCACACGGGACTACCTACAATGAGCAGTTCTTC. Amino acid sequence: CASSSHGTTYNEQFF.

This chain joins TRBV7-2 and TRBJ2-2, with 10 bases aligning to TRBD2. The CDR3 is made up of 15 amino acids. The trim removed 4 bases at V and 3 bases at J, leaving 2 bases unmatched. CDR1 SGHTA and CDR2 FQGNSA come from the germline V gene. The CDR3 region has the DNA TGTGCCAGCAGCTCGACTAGCGGGTACACCGGGGAGCTGTTTTTT. It codes for CASSSTSGYTGELFF. Together with reference TRBV7-2 and TRBJ2-2, the CDR3 gives the full variable domain: GAGVSQSPSNKVTEKGKDVELRCDPISGHTALYWYRQSLGQGLEFLIYFQGNSAPDKSGLPSDRFSAERTGGSVSTLTIQRTQQEDSAVYLCASSSTSGYTGELFFGEGSRLTVL.

The chain is built from TRBV5-1 and TRBJ2-1, with TRBD2 matching 12 bases. The germline V gene has CDR1 SGHRS and CDR2 YFSETQ. CDR3 size: 16 residues. Losses at the gene ends were 0 bases for V and 10 bases for J; bases not matched to a gene: 8. Here the CDR3 DNA reads TGCGCCAGCAGCTTGGGGGGACTAGCGGGTCCCAACGAGCAGTTCTTC. Translated, it gives CASSLGGLAGPNEQFF. Based on the CDR3 plus reference TRBV5-1 and TRBJ2-1, the full variable domain is KAGVTQTPRYLIKTRGQQVTLSCSPISGHRSVSWYQQTPGQGLQFLFEYFSETQRNKGNFPGRFSGRQFSNSRSEMNVSTLELGDSALYLCASSLGGLAGPNEQFFGPGTRLTVL.

The chain joins TRBV5-4 to TRBJ2-3; TRBD2 is a possible D gene (5 bases). The CDR3 consists of 14 residues. Germline lookup yields CDR1 SGHNT and CDR2 YYREEE (reference sequence). V lost 0 bases, J lost 0 bases, and 5 bases lay in between. This chain's CDR3 is CASSLGRSTDTQYF. In DNA, the CDR3 is TGTGCCAGCAGCTTGGGGAGGAGCACAGATACGCAGTATTTT.

This chain joins TRBV10-3 and TRBJ2-5; D may correspond to TRBD1 or TRBD2 (5 bases each). With 4 bases removed from V and 7 bases from J, the gap between germline ends came to 13 bases. This CDR3 region has 13 residues. The V gene's germline CDR1 is ENHRY and CDR2 SYGVKD. The CDR3 spells CAISGAERGTQYF. The CDR3, as DNA: TGTGCCATCAGTGGGGCGGAGAGGGGGACCCAGTACTTC.